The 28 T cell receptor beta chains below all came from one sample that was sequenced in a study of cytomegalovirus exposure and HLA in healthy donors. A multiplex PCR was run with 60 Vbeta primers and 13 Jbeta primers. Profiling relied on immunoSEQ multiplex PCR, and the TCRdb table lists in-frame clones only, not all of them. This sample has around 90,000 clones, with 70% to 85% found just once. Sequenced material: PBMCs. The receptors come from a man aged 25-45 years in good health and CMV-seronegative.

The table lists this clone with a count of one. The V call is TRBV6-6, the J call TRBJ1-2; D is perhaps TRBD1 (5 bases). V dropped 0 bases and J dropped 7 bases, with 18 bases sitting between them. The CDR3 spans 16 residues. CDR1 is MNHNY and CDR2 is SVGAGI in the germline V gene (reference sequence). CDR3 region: CASSYSMRGSLGGYTF. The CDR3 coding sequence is TGTGCCAGCAGTTACTCGATGCGGGGCTCCCTGGGTGGCTACACCTTC.

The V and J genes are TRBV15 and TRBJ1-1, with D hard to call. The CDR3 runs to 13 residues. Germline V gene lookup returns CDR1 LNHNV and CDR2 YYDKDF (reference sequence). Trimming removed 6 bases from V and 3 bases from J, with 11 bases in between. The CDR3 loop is CATRRRSHTEAFF. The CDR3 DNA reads TGTGCCACCAGAAGACGGTCGCACACTGAAGCTTTCTTT. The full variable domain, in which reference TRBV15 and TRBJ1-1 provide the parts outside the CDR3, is DAMVIQNPRYQVTQFGKPVTLSCSQTLNHNVMYWYQQKSSQAPKLLFHYYDKDFNNEADTPDNFQSRRPNTSFCFLDIRSPGLGDTAMYLCATRRRSHTEAFFGQGTRLTVV.

CDR3 DNA sequence: TGCAGCGCGTCTTATGGGCAGGGGCAAGAGACCCAGTACTTC. It encodes CSASYGQGQETQYF. The chain joins TRBV29-1 to TRBJ2-5; TRBD1 is a possible D gene (6 bases). V was shortened by 7 bases and J by 2 bases, with 17 bases between the two germline ends. Germline CDR1 and CDR2: SQVTM and ANQGSEA. There are 14 residues in the CDR3.

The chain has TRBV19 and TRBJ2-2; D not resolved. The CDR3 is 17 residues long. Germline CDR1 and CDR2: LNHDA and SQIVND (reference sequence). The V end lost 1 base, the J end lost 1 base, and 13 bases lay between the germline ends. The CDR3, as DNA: TGTGCCAGTAGTATAGTATTCAGGCTCGAGAACACCGGGGAGCTGTTTTTT. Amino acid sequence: CASSIVFRLENTGELFF.

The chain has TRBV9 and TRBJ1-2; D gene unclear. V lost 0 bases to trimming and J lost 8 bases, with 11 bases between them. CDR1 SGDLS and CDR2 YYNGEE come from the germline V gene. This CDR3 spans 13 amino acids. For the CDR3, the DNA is TGTGCCAGCAGCGTAGGAGGGTCTGGAGGCTACACCTTC. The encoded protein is CASSVGGSGGYTF.

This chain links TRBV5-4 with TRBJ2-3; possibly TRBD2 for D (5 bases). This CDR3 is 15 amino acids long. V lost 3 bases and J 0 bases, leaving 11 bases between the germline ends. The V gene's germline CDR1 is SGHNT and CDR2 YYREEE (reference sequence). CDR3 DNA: TGTGCCAGCAGCTCTCCCGGGGTCAGCACAGATACGCAGTATTTT. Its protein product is CASSSPGVSTDTQYF.

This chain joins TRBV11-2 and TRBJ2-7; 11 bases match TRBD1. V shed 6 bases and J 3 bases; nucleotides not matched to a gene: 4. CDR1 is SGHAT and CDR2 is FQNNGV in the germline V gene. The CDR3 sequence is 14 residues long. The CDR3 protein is CASRWGQGVYEQYF. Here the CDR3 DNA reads TGTGCCAGCAGATGGGGACAGGGGGTCTACGAGCAGTACTTC.

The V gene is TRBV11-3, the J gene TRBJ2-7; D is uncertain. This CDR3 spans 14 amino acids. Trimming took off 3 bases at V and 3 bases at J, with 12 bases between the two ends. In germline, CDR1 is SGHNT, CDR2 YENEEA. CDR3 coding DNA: TGTGCCAGCAGCTTGTCACAGTTGAACTACGAGCAGTACTTC. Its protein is CASSLSQLNYEQYF. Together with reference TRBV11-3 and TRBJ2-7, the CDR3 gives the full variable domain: EAGVVQSPRYKIIEKKQPVAFWCNPISGHNTLYWYLQNLGQGPELLIRYENEEAVDDSQLPKDRFSAERLKGVDSTLKIQPAELGDSAVYLCASSLSQLNYEQYFGPGTRLTVT.

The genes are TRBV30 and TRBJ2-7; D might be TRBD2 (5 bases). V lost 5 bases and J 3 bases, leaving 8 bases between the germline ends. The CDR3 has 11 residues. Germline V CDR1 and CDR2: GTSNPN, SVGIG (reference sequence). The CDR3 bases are TGTGCCTGGCGGACTTTCTACGAGCAGTACTTC. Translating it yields CAWRTFYEQYF. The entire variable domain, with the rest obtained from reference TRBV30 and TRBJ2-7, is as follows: SQTIHQWPATLVQPVGSPLSLECTVEGTSNPNLYWYRQAAGRGLQLLFYSVGIGQISSEVPQNLSASRPQDRQFILSSKKLLLSDSGFYLCAWRTFYEQYFGPGTRLTVT.

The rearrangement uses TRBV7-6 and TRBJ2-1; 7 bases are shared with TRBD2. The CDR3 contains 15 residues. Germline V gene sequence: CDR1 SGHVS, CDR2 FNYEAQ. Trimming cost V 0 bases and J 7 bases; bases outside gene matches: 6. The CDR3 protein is CASSLAYGGGNEQFF. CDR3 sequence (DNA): TGTGCCAGCAGCTTAGCGTATGGGGGGGGGAATGAGCAGTTCTTC.

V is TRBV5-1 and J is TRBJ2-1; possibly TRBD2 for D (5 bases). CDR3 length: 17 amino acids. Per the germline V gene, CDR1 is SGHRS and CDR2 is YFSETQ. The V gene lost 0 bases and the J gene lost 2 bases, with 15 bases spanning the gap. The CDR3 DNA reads TGCGCCAGCAGCTTGGCCGGTGGAGCGGTGGCCTACAATGAGCAGTTCTTC. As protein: CASSLAGGAVAYNEQFF.

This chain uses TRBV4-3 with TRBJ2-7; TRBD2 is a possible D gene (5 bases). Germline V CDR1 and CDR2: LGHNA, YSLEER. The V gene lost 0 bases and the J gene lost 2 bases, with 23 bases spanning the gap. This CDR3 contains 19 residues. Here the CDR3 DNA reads TGCGCCAGCAGCCAAGATTTCTTAGCGAGGGCGGACGGAGCCTACGAGCAGTACTTC. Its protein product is CASSQDFLARADGAYEQYF.

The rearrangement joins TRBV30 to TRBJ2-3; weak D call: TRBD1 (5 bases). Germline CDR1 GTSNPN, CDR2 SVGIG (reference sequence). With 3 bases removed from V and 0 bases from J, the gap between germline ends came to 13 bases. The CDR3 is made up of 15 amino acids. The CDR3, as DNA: TGTGCCTGGAGCCCCCTTAGGGGTAGCACAGATACGCAGTATTTT. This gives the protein CAWSPLRGSTDTQYF.

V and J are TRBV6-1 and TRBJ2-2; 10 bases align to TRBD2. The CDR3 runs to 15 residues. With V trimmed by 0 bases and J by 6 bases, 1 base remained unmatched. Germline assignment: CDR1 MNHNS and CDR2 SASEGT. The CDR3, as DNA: TGTGCCAGCAGTGAAGCGAGCGGGGGGGCCGGGGAGCTGTTTTTT. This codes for CASSEASGGAGELFF.

CDR3 loop: CASSPRGSLNTEAFF. In DNA, the CDR3 is TGTGCCAGCTCACCACGAGGGAGTTTGAACACTGAAGCTTTCTTT. The chain carries TRBV18 and TRBJ1-1; no reliable D call. This CDR3 is 15 amino acids long. Germline loops: CDR1 KGHSH, CDR2 LQKENI. V lost 1 base and J lost 0, with 9 bases in between. Together with reference TRBV18 and TRBJ1-1, the CDR3 gives the full variable domain: NAGVMQNPRHLVRRRGQEARLRCSPMKGHSHVYWYRQLPEEGLKFMVYLQKENIIDESGMPKERFSAEFPKEGPSILRIQQVVRGDSAAYFCASSPRGSLNTEAFFGQGTRLTVV.

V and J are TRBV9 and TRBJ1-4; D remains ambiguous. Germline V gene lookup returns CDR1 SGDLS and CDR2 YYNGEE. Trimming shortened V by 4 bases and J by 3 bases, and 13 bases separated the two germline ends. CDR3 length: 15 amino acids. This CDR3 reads CASSMLPRANEKLFF. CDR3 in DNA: TGTGCCAGCAGCATGCTACCGAGGGCTAATGAAAAACTGTTTTTT.

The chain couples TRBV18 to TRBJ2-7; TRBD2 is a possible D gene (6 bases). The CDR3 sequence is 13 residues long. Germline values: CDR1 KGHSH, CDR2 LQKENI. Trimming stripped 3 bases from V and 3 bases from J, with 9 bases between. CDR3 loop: CASSPGTDYEQYF. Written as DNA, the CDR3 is TGTGCCAGCTCACCCGGGACTGACTACGAGCAGTACTTC.

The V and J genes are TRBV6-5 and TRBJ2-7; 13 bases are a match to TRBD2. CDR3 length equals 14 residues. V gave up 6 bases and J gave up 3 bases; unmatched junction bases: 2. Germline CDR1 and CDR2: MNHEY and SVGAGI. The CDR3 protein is CASRTSGGFYEQYF. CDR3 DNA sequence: TGTGCCAGCAGGACTAGCGGGGGGTTCTACGAGCAGTACTTC.

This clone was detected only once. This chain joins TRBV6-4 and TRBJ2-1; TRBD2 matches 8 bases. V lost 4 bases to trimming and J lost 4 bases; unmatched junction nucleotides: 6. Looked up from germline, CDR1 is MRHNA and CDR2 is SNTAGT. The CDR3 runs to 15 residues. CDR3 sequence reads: CASSAGAGAYNEQFF. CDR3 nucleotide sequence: TGTGCCAGCAGTGCTGGAGCGGGGGCGTACAATGAGCAGTTCTTC.

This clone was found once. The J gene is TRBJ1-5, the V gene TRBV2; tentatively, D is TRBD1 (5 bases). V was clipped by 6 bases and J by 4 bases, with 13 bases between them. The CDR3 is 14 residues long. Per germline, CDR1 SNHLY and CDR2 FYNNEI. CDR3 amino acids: CASRVAGLNQPQHF. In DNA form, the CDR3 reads TGTGCCAGCAGGGTCGCAGGGCTGAATCAGCCCCAGCATTTT.

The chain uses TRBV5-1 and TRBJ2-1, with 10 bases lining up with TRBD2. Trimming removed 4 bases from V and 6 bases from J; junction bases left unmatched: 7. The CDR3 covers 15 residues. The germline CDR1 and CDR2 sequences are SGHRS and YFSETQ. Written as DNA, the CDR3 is TGCGCCAGCAGCGAGCTAGCGGGGGTTCCCAATGAGCAGTTCTTC. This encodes CASSELAGVPNEQFF.

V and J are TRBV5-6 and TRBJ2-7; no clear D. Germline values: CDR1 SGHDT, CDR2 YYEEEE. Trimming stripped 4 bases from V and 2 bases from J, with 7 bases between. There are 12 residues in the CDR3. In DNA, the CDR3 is TGTGCCAGCAGCAACACCCCCTACGAGCAGTACTTC. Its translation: CASSNTPYEQYF.

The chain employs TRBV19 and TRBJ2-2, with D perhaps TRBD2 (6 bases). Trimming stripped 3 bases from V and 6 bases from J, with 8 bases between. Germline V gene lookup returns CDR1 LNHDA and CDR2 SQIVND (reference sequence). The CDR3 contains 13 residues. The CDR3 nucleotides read TGTGCCAGTAGTATGAGGAGGGCCGGGGAGCTGTTTTTT. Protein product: CASSMRRAGELFF.

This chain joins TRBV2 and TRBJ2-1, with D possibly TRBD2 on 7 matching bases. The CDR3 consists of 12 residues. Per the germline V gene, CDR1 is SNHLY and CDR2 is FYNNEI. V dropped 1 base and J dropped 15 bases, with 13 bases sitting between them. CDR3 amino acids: CASSEVGGAAFF. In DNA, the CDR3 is TGTGCCAGCAGTGAAGTAGGGGGGGCCGCGTTCTTC.

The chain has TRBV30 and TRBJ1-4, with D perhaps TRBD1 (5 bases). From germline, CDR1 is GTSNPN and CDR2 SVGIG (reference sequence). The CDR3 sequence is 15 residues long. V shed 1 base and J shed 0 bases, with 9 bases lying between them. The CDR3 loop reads CAWSGQIATNEKLFF. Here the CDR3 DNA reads TGTGCCTGGAGTGGACAGATTGCAACTAATGAAAAACTGTTTTTT.

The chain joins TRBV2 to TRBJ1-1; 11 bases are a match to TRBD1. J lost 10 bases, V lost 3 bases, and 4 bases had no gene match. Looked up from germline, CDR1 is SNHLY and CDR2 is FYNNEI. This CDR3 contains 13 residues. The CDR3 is CASSEDRGPGAFF. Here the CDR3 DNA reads TGTGCCAGCAGTGAGGACAGGGGGCCGGGAGCTTTCTTT.

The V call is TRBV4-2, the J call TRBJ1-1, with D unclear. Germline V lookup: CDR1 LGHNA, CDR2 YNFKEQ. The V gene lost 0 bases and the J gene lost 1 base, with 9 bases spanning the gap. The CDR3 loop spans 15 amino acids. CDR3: CASSQEGGKNTEAFF. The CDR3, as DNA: TGTGCCAGCAGCCAAGAAGGCGGAAAGAACACTGAAGCTTTCTTT.

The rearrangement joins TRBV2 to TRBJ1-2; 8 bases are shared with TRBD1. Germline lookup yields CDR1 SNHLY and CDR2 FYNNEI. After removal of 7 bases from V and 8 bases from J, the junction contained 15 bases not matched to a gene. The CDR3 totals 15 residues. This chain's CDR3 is CASISLGRGPGGYTF. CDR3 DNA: TGTGCCAGCATTAGTCTGGGCAGGGGGCCGGGGGGCTACACCTTC. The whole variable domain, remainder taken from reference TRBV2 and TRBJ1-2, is EPEVTQTPSHQVTQMGQEVILRCVPISNHLYFYWYRQILGQKVEFLVSFYNNEISEKSEIFDDQFSVERPDGSNFTLKIRSTKLEDSAMYFCASISLGRGPGGYTFGSGTRLTVV.